This TCR beta chain originates from a study of tumor-infiltrating lymphocytes in glioblastoma multiforme (dated by TCRdb to 2016 to 2017). A note on the overall study: To test whether intratumoral genomic heterogeneity fosters TIL diversity, the study jointly examined somatic mutations, TIL diversity and immune response activity.

Taken from the germline V gene (reference sequence), the CDR1 and CDR2 loops are DFQATT and SNEGSKA. V is trimmed back by 3 bases and J by 0 bases, and the junction contains 17 bases that no gene match accounts for. From cysteine to phenylalanine, the CDR3 is 20 amino acids long. Only the CDR3 portion is preserved as DNA: 60 bases, with reading frame beginning at the first base. The AllPrep DNA/RNA mini kit was used to purify genomic DNA and total RNA at the same time from each of the roughly ten tumor samples. Every RNA sample had an RNA integrity number above 6.5 and an OD 260/280 ratio above 1.9. A modified ARM-PCR protocol with multiple V-beta primers and a C-beta primer was used to build TCRB libraries from RNA via three nested multiplex PCR rounds. Starting from around 0.51 ug of total RNA, TCRB-specific cDNA was synthesized using ProtoScript II Reverse Transcriptase and a C-beta primer. No unique molecular identifiers were described for the TCRB libraries. In the third PCR, barcodes and adapters were added over approximately 25 cycles with Deep VentR (exo-) polymerase, after which 250-500 bp bands were gel purified. An Illumina HiSeq 2500 generating 250 bp paired-end reads was used to sequence the TCRB libraries. The published analysis was carried out like this. Trimmomatic was used to clean reads, FLASH to merge reads, MiGEC to assign V, D and J segments, and VDJtools to perform the analysis. Repertoire diversity was quantified with the Shannon-Wiener diversity index calculated using VDJtools. Using fastp trimming at Q25 and MiXCR clonotype assembly, TCRdb reanalyzed the public sequencing data and kept in-frame beta chains. Rows are combined by CDR3 protein, so each entry shows the most common genes and DNA. The V and J calls reflect TCRdb's pipeline rather than the authors' work. This sample holds some 15,000 distinct CDR3 sequences; more than 65% were observed only once. The ten most abundant clones make up less than 45% of the sample.

General findings and caveats noted by the study authors: Only one glioblastoma patient was included in the TCR and somatic mutation analysis, limiting generalizability. Clone frequencies may be distorted by RNA-based TCR sequencing because unequal numbers of TCR transcripts are carried by T cells. T cells were not sorted into functional subsets, which the authors noted as a future improvement.

The sample holds one count of this clonotype. No cognate antigen has been identified for it. No per-base quality is available; no much larger clone lies one base away. One read offers little support. The sample comprised brain tumor tissue. The rearranged segments are TRBV20-1 and TRBJ2-3; TRBD2 fits 11 bases in the junction. This receptor was taken from a male donor with glioblastoma. The CDR3 sequence is CSASPSGVAGGPSSTDTQYF. The sequenced DNA: TGCAGTGCTAGTCCCTCCGGAGTAGCGGGAGGGCCGAGTAGCACAGATACGCAGTATTTT.